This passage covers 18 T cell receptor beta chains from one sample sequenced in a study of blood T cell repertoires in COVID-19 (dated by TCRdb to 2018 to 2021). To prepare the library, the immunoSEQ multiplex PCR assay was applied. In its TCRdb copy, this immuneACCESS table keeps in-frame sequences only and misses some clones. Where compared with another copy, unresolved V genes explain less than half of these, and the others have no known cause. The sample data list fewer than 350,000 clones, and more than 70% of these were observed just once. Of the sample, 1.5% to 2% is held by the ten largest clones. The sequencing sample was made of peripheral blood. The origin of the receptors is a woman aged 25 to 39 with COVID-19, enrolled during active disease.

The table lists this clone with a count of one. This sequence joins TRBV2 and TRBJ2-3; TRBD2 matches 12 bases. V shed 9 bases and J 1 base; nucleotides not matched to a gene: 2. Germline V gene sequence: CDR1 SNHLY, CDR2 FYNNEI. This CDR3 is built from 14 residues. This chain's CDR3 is CASGLAGRTDTQYF. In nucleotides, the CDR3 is TGTGCCAGTGGACTAGCGGGGCGCACAGATACGCAGTATTTT.

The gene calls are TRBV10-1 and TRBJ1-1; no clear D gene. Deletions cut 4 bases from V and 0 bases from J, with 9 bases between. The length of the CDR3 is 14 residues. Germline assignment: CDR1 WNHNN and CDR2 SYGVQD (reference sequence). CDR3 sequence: CASSVKTLNTEAFF. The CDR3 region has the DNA TGCGCCAGCAGTGTAAAGACTCTGAACACTGAAGCTTTCTTT.

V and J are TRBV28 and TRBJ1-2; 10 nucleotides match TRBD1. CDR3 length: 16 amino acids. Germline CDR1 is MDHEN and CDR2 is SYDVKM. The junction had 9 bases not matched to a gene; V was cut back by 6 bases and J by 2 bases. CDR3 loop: CASSSLGGQGNYGYTF. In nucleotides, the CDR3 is TGTGCCAGCAGCTCATTGGGGGGACAGGGGAACTATGGCTACACCTTC.

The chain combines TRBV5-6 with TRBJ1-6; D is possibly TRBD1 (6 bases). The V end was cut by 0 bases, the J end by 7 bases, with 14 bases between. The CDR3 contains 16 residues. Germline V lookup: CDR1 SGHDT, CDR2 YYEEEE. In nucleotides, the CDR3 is TGTGCCAGCAGCTTGGGGGGGCGACGGATCAATTCACCCCTCCACTTT. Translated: CASSLGGRRINSPLHF. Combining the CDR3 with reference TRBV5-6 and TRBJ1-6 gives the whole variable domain DAGVTQSPTHLIKTRGQQVTLRCSPKSGHDTVSWYQQALGQGPQFIFQYYEEEERQRGNFPDRFSGHQFPNYSSELNVNALLLGDSALYLCASSLGGRRINSPLHFGNGTRLTVT.

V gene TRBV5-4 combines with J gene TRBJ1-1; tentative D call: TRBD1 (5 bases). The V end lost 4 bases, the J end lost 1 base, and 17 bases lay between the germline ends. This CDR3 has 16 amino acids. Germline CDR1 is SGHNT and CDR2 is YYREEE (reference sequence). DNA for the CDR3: TGTGCCAGCAGCCCCCCGGGGGGGGAAGGGAACACTGAAGCTTTCTTT. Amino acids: CASSPPGGEGNTEAFF.

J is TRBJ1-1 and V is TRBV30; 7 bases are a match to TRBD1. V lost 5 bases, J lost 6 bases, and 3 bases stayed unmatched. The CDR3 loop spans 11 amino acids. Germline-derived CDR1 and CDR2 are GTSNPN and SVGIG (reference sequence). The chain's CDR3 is CAWAGGPEAFF. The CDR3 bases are TGTGCCTGGGCAGGGGGGCCTGAAGCTTTCTTT.

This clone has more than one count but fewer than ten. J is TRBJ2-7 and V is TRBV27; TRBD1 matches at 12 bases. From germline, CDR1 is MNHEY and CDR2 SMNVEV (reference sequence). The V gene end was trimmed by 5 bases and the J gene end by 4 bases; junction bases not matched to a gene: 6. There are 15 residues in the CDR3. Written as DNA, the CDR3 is TGTGCCAGCAGTCCGGGACAGGGGGCTACGTACGAGCAGTACTTC. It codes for CASSPGQGATYEQYF.

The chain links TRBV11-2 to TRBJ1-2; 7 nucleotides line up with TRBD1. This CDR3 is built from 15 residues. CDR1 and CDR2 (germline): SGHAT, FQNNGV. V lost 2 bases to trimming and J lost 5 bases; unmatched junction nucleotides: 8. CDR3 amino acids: CASSLWAGGMYGYTF. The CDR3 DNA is TGTGCCAGCAGCTTATGGGCAGGGGGAATGTATGGCTACACCTTC. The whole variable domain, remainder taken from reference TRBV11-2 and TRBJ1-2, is EAGVAQSPRYKIIEKRQSVAFWCNPISGHATLYWYQQILGQGPKLLIQFQNNGVVDDSQLPKDRFSAERLKGVDSTLKIQPAKLEDSAVYLCASSLWAGGMYGYTFGSGTRLTVV.

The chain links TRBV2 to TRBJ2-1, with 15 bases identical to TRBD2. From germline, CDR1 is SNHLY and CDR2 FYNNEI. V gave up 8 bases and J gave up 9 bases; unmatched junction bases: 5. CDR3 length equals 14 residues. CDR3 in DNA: TGTGCCAGCGGTGGACTAGCGGGGGGGGTTGAGCAGTTCTTC. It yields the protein CASGGLAGGVEQFF.

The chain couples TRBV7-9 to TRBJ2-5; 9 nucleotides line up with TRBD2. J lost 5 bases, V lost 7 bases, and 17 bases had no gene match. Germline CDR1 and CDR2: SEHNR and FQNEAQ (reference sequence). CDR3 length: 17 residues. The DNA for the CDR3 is TGTGCCAGCACCTCGTCGGGCGGGGGGGCCAGTGTGGAGACCCAGTACTTC. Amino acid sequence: CASTSSGGGASVETQYF.

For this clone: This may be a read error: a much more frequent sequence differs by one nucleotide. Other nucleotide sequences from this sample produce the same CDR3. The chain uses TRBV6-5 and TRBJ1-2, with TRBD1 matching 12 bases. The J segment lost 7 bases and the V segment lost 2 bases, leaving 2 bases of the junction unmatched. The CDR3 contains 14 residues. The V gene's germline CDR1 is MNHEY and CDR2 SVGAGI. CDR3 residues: CASSYTGQGAGYTF. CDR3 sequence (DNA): TGTGCCAGCAGTTACACGGGACAGGGGGCTGGCTACACCTTC.

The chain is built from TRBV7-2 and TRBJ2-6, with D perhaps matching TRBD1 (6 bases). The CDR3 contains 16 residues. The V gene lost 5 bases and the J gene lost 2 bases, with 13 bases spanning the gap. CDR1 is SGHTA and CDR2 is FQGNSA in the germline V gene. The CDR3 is CASSPGQLAGANVLTF. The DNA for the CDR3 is TGTGCCAGCAGCCCCGGACAGCTCGCTGGGGCCAACGTCCTGACTTTC.

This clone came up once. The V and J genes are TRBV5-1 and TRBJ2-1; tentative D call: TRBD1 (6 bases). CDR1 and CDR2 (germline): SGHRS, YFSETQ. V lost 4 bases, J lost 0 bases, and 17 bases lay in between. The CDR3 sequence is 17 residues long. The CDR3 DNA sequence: TGCGCCAGCAGCAAGACCCAAGGGGGAAGCTCCTACAATGAGCAGTTCTTC. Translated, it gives CASSKTQGGSSYNEQFF.

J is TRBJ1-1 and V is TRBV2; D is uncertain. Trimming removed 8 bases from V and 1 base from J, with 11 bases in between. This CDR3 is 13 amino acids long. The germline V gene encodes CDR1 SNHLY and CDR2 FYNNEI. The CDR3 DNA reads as TGTGCCAGCCGCGGTGGTGGGAACACTGAAGCTTTCTTT. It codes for CASRGGGNTEAFF.

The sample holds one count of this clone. CDR3 in amino acids: CASSPQQGGSSNQPQHF. In DNA form, the CDR3 reads TGTGCCAGCAGTCCCCAGCAGGGAGGCTCTAGCAATCAGCCCCAGCATTTT. The chain carries TRBV6-6 and TRBJ1-5; perhaps TRBD1 as D (5 bases). V shed 5 bases and J shed 0 bases, with 17 bases lying between them. CDR1 is MNHNY, CDR2 SVGAGI, per germline (reference sequence). This CDR3 comprises 17 residues.

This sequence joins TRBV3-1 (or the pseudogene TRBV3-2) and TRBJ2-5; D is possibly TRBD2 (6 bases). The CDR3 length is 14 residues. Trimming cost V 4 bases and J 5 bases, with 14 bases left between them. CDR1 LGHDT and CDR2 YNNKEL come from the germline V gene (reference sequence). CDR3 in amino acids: CASSRIEEGETQYF. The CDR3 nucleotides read TGTGCCAGCAGCCGCATAGAGGAGGGCGAGACCCAGTACTTC.

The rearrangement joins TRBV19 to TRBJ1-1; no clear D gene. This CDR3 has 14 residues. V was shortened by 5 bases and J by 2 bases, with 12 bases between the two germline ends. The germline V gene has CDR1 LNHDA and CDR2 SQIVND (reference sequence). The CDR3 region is CASSAIRDNTEAFF. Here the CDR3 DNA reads TGTGCCAGTAGTGCAATTCGAGATAACACTGAAGCTTTCTTT. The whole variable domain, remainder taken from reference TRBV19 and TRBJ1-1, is DGGITQSPKYLFRKEGQNVTLSCEQNLNHDAMYWYRQDPGQGLRLIYYSQIVNDFQKGDIAEGYSVSREKKESFPLTVTSAQKNPTAFYLCASSAIRDNTEAFFGQGTRLTVV.

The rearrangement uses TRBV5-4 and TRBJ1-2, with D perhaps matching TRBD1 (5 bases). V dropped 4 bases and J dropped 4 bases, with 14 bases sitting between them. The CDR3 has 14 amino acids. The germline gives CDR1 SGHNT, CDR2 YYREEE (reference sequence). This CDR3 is CASSDSTAFYGYTF. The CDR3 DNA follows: TGTGCCAGCAGCGACTCGACAGCATTCTATGGCTACACCTTC.